These 3 T cell receptor beta chains originate from one sample sequenced in a study of T cells after yellow fever vaccination. One entry per CDR3 protein, called by TCRdb with MiXCR from the 5' RACE reads. In the table there are fewer than 350,000 distinct CDR3 sequences, around 3.9% of which are singletons. This material consisted of PBMCs, taken on the day of the yellow fever booster vaccination. These receptors all come from a man younger than 35 who received the YFV17D yellow fever vaccine.

This clonotype was counted many times. This sequence joins TRBV21-1 and TRBJ2-7. TRBV21-1 is described as a pseudogene. The CDR3 sequence is 14 residues long. CDR3 residues: CASSKDEGSYEQYF. DNA for the CDR3: TGTGCCAGCAGCAAGGACGAGGGCTCCTACGAGCAGTACTTC.

This clonotype was observed at least ten times. The chain uses TRBV9 and TRBJ2-3; 9 nucleotides agree with TRBD2. Unmatched junction bases numbered 3, after V lost 3 bases and J lost 4 bases. The CDR3 has 14 residues. CDR1 and CDR2 (germline): SGDLS, YYNGEE. CDR3 amino acids: CASSATSGPDTQYF. The CDR3 bases are TGTGCCAGCAGCGCGACTAGCGGCCCAGATACGCAGTATTTT.

This clonotype appeared a few times. The chain combines TRBV6-5 with TRBJ1-1, with 12 nucleotides matching TRBD1. Per germline, CDR1 MNHEY and CDR2 SVGAGI. The trim removed 2 bases at V and 8 bases at J, leaving 6 bases unmatched. The CDR3 is made up of 15 amino acids. The CDR3 DNA reads as TGTGCCAGCAGTTACAAGTCGGGGACAGGGGGCGAAGCTTTCTTT. Translated, it gives CASSYKSGTGGEAFF.